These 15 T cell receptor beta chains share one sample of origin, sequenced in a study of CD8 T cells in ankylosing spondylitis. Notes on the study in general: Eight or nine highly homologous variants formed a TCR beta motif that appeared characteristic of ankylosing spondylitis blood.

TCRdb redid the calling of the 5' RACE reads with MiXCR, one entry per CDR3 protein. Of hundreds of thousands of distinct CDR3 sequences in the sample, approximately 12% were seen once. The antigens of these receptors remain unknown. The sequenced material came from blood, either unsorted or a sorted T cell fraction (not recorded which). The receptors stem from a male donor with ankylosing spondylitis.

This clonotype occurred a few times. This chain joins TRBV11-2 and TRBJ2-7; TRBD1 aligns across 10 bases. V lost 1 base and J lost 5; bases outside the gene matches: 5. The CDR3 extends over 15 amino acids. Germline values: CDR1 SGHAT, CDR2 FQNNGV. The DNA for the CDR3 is TGTGCCAGCAGCTTAGGGCCGGGACAGGGGAACGAGCAGTACTTC. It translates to CASSLGPGQGNEQYF.

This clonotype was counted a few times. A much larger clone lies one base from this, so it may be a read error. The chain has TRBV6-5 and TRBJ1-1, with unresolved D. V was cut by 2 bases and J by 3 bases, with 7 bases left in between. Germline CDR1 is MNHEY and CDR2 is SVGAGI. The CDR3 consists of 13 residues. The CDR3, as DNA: TGTGCCAGCAGTTACGGGGAGGACACTGAAGCTTTCTTT. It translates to CASSYGEDTEAFF.

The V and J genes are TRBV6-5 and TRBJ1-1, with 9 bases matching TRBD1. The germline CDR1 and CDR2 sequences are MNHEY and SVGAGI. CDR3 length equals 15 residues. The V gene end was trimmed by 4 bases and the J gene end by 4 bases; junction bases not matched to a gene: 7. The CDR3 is CASSFPTGGGTEAFF. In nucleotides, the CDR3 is TGTGCCAGCAGTTTCCCGACAGGGGGTGGCACTGAAGCTTTCTTT.

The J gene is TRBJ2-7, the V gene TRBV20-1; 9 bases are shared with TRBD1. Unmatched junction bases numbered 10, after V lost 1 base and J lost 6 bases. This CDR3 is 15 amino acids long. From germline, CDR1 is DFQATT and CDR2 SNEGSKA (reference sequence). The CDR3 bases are TGCAGTGCTAGAGCTCCCCCGGGACAGGGTGGCGAGCAGTACTTC. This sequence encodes CSARAPPGQGGEQYF.

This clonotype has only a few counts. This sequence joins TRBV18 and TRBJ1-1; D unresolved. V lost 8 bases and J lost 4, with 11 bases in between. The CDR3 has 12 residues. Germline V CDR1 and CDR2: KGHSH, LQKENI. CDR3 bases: TGTGCCAGCGGACCACGATTCACTGAAGCTTTCTTT. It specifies CASGPRFTEAFF.

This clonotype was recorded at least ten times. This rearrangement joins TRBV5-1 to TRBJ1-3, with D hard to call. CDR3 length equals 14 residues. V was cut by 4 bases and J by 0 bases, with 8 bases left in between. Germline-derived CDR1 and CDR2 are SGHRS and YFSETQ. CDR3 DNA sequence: TGCGCCAGCAGCGGCGGGAGCTCTGGAAACACCATATATTTT. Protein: CASSGGSSGNTIYF.

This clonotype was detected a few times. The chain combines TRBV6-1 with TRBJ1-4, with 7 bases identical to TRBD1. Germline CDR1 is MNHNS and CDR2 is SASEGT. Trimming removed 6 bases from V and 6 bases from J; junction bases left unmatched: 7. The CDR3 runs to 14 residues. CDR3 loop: CASSIQGSDEKLFF. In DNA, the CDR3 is TGTGCCAGCAGCATACAGGGGTCGGATGAAAAACTGTTTTTT.

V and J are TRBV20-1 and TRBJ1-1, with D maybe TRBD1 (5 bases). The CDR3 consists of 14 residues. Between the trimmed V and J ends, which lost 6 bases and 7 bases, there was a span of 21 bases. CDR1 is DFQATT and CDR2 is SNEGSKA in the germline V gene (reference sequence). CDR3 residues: CSAPRPGSDNEAFF. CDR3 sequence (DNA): TGCAGTGCGCCAAGGCCGGGATCGGACAATGAAGCTTTCTTT.

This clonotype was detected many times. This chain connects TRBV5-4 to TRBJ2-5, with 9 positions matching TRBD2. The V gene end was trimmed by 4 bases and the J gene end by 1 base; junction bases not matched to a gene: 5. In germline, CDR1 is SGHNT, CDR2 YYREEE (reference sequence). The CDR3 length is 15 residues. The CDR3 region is CASSGIAGAQETQYF. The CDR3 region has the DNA TGTGCCAGCAGCGGGATAGCGGGAGCCCAAGAGACCCAGTACTTC.

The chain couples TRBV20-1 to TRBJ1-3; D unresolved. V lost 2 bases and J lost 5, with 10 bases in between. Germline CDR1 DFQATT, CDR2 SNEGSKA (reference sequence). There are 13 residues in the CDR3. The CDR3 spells CSARHEHRNTIYF. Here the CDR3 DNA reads TGCAGTGCTAGACACGAACATAGAAACACCATATATTTT.

The chain's CDR3 is CASIPESIYEQYF. CDR3 in DNA: TGTGCCAGCATCCCGGAGAGTATCTACGAGCAGTACTTC. The V gene is TRBV2, the J gene TRBJ2-7, with D uncertain. This CDR3 region has 13 residues. V was shortened by 7 bases and J by 3 bases, with 13 bases between the two germline ends. Per germline, CDR1 SNHLY and CDR2 FYNNEI.

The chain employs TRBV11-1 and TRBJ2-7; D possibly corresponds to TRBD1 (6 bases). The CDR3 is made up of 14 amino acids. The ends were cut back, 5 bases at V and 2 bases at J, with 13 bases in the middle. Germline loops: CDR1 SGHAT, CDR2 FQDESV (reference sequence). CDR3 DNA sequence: TGTGCCAGCAGCCCCGTTTCAGGGGCCTACGAGCAGTACTTC. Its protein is CASSPVSGAYEQYF.

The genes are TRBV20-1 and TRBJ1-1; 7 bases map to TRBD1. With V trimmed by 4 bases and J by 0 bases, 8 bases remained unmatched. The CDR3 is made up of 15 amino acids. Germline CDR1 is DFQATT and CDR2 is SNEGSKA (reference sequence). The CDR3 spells CSATGAGGMNTEAFF. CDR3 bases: TGCAGTGCTACTGGGGCAGGGGGAATGAACACTGAAGCTTTCTTT.

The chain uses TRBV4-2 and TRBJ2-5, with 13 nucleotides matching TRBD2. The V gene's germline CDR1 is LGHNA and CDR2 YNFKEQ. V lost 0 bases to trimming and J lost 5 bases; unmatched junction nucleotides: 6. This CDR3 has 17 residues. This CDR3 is CASSQDRTSGSVETQYF. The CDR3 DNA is TGTGCCAGCAGCCAAGACCGGACTAGCGGGAGTGTGGAGACCCAGTACTTC.

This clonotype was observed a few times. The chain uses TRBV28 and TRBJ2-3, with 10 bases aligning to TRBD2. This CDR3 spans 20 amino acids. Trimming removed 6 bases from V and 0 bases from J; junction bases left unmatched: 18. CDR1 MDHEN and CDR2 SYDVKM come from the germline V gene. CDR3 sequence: CASSPSDRFQRGGSTDTQYF. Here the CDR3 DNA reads TGTGCCAGCAGCCCCAGTGACAGATTTCAGCGGGGGGGGAGCACAGATACGCAGTATTTT.